Shown below are 18 T cell receptor beta chains from a single sample sequenced in a study of CD8+CD57+ T cells in acquired aplastic anemia. Patients sequenced had flow cytometry evidence of CD8+CD57+ cell expansion. It was genomic DNA that served as the template for profiling TCR beta VDJ and CDR3. Each CDR3 protein gets one entry after TCRdb re-called the reads with MiXCR. This table holds more than 150,000 distinct CDR3 sequences, around 50% found once. The sequenced sample was sorted CD4+, CD8+, or CD8+CD57+ T cells (not recorded which) from PBMCs. The receptors shown here come from a human donor with aplastic anemia.

The chain is built from TRBV19 and TRBJ2-1, with TRBD2 matching over 7 bases. The trim removed 4 bases at V and 6 bases at J, leaving 6 bases unmatched. Germline values: CDR1 LNHDA, CDR2 SQIVND (reference sequence). The CDR3 has 14 amino acids. The CDR3 bases are TGTGCCAGTAGTACGCGCGGACTAGTCAATGAGCAGTTCTTC. It codes for CASSTRGLVNEQFF.

This chain joins TRBV2 and TRBJ1-2; 8 nucleotides match TRBD1. Trimming took 8 bases from V and 5 from J; bases not matched to a gene: 7. Germline values: CDR1 SNHLY, CDR2 FYNNEI. This CDR3 contains 13 residues. The CDR3 region has the DNA TGTGCCAGCTCAGGGGGCGCTTTATATGGCTACACCTTC. Protein: CASSGGALYGYTF.

This clonotype was counted ten times or more. This rearrangement joins TRBV4-1 to TRBJ1-2, with a possible D match to TRBD1 (5 bases). The V end lost 2 bases, the J end lost 4 bases, and 8 bases lay between the germline ends. The CDR3 extends over 13 amino acids. The germline V gene encodes CDR1 MGHRA and CDR2 YSYEKL. The CDR3 loop reads CASSQKDSYGYTF. The CDR3 DNA follows: TGCGCCAGCAGCCAAAAAGACAGCTATGGCTACACCTTC.

V and J are TRBV10-2 and TRBJ2-7; 9 bases line up with TRBD2. Germline values: CDR1 WSHSY, CDR2 SAAADI. V lost 5 bases to trimming and J lost 3 bases; unmatched junction nucleotides: 5. The CDR3 length is 14 residues. CDR3 sequence reads: CASSLSGGGYEQYF. DNA for the CDR3: TGCGCCAGCAGTCTTAGCGGGGGCGGCTACGAGCAGTACTTC.

Many counts were recorded for this clonotype. V is TRBV6-1 and J is TRBJ2-7; the D gene is possibly TRBD2 (5 bases). V was cut by 0 bases and J by 5 bases, with 11 bases left in between. Looked up from germline, CDR1 is MNHNS and CDR2 is SASEGT. This CDR3 has 14 amino acids. Written as DNA, the CDR3 is TGTGCCAGCAGTGAAGCTTTTGGGAGTAACGAGCAGTACTTC. This encodes CASSEAFGSNEQYF.

The CDR3 region has the DNA TGTGCCACCAGCAGAGAGGGTCGACGGGAAGGGACCCAGTACTTC. Amino acid sequence: CATSREGRREGTQYF. The chain combines TRBV15 with TRBJ2-5; tentatively, D is TRBD2 (5 bases). V was cut by 0 bases and J by 7 bases, with 15 bases left in between. Germline values: CDR1 LNHNV, CDR2 YYDKDF (reference sequence). The CDR3 is 15 amino acids.

This clonotype was observed many times. The chain has TRBV7-9 and TRBJ2-2; unclear D gene. CDR1 and CDR2 (germline): SEHNR, FQNEAQ (reference sequence). The CDR3 runs 14 residues. With 6 bases removed from V and 1 base from J, the gap between germline ends came to 9 bases. The CDR3 sequence: CASRSWGNTGELFF. The DNA for the CDR3 is TGTGCCAGCAGGTCCTGGGGGAACACCGGGGAGCTGTTTTTT.

A remark on this clonotype: At one end the junction does not follow the germline gene, possibly because of a read error. J is TRBJ2-3 and V is TRBV7-9; a weak D match, TRBD1 (6 bases). This CDR3 is built from 14 residues. Germline values: CDR1 SEHNR, CDR2 FQNEAQ (reference sequence). The CDR3 loop reads CASSLTGSGRAQYF. CDR3 in DNA: TGCGCCAGCAGCTTAACAGGGTCCGGCCGGGCGCAGTATTTT.

J is TRBJ2-2 and V is TRBV29-1, with TRBD1 matching over 12 bases. This CDR3 has 14 residues. The germline gives CDR1 SQVTM, CDR2 ANQGSEA. Losses at the gene ends were 7 bases for V and 7 bases for J; bases not matched to a gene: 7. CDR3 amino acids: CSGGGQGAGGELFF. CDR3 DNA: TGCAGCGGTGGGGGACAGGGGGCTGGCGGGGAGCTGTTTTTT.

This clonotype showed up just a few times. This chain connects TRBV2 to TRBJ1-2, with D perhaps matching TRBD1 (5 bases). V was shortened by 7 bases and J by 9 bases, with 15 bases between the two germline ends. There are 12 residues in the CDR3. Germline V CDR1 and CDR2: SNHLY, FYNNEI. The CDR3 protein is CASTPGTTRYTF. In DNA, the CDR3 is TGTGCCAGCACCCCGGGGACGACGCGCTACACCTTC.

The CDR3 here is CASSEGVGAGELFF. DNA of the CDR3: TGTGCCAGCAGTGAGGGGGTGGGAGCCGGGGAGCTGTTTTTT. The J gene is TRBJ2-2, the V gene TRBV2; D possibly uses TRBD1 or TRBD2 (5 bases each). The CDR3 is made up of 14 amino acids. Trimming left V 3 bases short and J 6 bases short, with 11 bases between. Germline lookup yields CDR1 SNHLY and CDR2 FYNNEI. The full variable domain, completed using reference TRBV2 and TRBJ2-2, is EPEVTQTPSHQVTQMGQEVILRCVPISNHLYFYWYRQILGQKVEFLVSFYNNEISEKSEIFDDQFSVERPDGSNFTLKIRSTKLEDSAMYFCASSEGVGAGELFFGEGSRLTVL.

Comments on this clonotype: This could be a read error, since a much larger clone is one nucleotide away. This chain joins TRBV11-3 and TRBJ1-1, with TRBD1 as a possible D gene (6 bases). CDR1 and CDR2 from the germline V gene are SGHNT and YENEEA. This CDR3 region has 15 residues. CDR3 DNA sequence: TGTTCCAGCAGCCGGAAGGGGGGCCGGAACACTGAAGCTTTCTTT. This codes for CSSSRKGGRNTEAFF.

This clonotype was observed at least ten times. The chain is built from TRBV7-3 and TRBJ2-1; TRBD1 is a possible D gene (6 bases). The CDR3 spans 13 residues. Germline values: CDR1 SGHTA, CDR2 FQGTGA. V was clipped by 4 bases and J by 8 bases, with 12 bases between them. The CDR3 bases are TGTGCCAGCAGCTATACAGGGTGGGATGAGCAGTTCTTC. It specifies CASSYTGWDEQFF.

This clonotype came up a few times. This chain joins TRBV2 and TRBJ2-7; 8 bases are a match to TRBD2. Germline-derived CDR1 and CDR2 are SNHLY and FYNNEI. The CDR3 has 15 amino acids. Losses at the gene ends were 7 bases for V and 1 base for J; bases not matched to a gene: 9. CDR3 nucleotides: TGTGCCAGCAACAGACTAGCGCAGACTTCCTACGAGCAGTACTTC. The encoded protein is CASNRLAQTSYEQYF.

Remarks on this clonotype: A much bigger clone sits one base away, suggesting this may be a read error. This sequence joins TRBV12-3 or TRBV12-4 and TRBJ2-7, with unresolved D. V was clipped by 1 base and J by 5 bases, with 9 bases between them. This CDR3 has 13 residues. The CDR3 region has the DNA TGTGCCAGCAGTTTAGGGGCTGAGGACGAGCAGTACTTC. It yields the protein CASSLGAEDEQYF.

This chain's CDR3 is CASSESTGSADTQYF. Here the CDR3 DNA reads TGCGCCAGCAGTGAGTCGACGGGGTCTGCAGATACGCAGTATTTT. The rearrangement uses TRBV10-1 and TRBJ2-3, with a tentative D call TRBD2 (5 bases). The CDR3 has 15 residues. V was pared by 0 bases and J by 4 bases, with 11 bases between. Germline CDR1 and CDR2: WNHNN and SYGVQD (reference sequence).

The chain joins TRBV19 to TRBJ2-7; 9 bases match TRBD1. Germline lookup yields CDR1 LNHDA and CDR2 SQIVND (reference sequence). V was pared by 4 bases and J by 3 bases, with 1 base of the junction left unmatched. This CDR3 is built from 13 residues. The CDR3 DNA follows: TGTGCCAGTAGTACGGACAGGGGCTACGAGCAGTACTTC. It encodes CASSTDRGYEQYF.

This clonotype was seen a handful of times. A much larger clone lies a single base off, so this may be a read error. The V call is TRBV5-4, the J call TRBJ1-2; D remains unclear. There are 13 residues in the CDR3. Germline loops: CDR1 SGHNT, CDR2 YYREEE (reference sequence). The V end was cut by 1 base, the J end by 6 bases, with 10 bases between. This CDR3 reads CASSLTSQDGYTF. CDR3 coding DNA: TGTGCCAGCAGCTTGACCTCTCAGGATGGCTACACCTTC.